This T cell receptor beta chain is drawn from a study of low-dose radiotherapy and immunotherapy resistance in tumors. For the study at large: Cohort 2 was treated with 1 Gy per fraction every two weeks, amounting to 13 Gy across 26 weeks. Patients were on oral aspirin 300 mg taken daily for four cycles from cycle 1 day 1.

TRAV- and TRBV-specific primers primed first-strand cDNA, covering alpha and beta chains. The authors ran around 19 PCR cycles to amplify TCRs with a constant-region primer and V-primer adapter. TCRdb recomputed calls from the reads with MiXCR, one row per CDR3 protein. The sample lists tens of thousands of distinct CDR3 sequences; 9.4% were seen once. This clonotype was counted at least ten times. Time point described: before trial treatment. Eligibility required advanced solid tumors lacking tumor-infiltrating lymphocytes. Germline V CDR1 and CDR2: MRHNA, SNTAGT. With V trimmed by 5 bases and J by 6 bases, 4 bases remained unmatched. The CDR3 consists of 14 residues.

The receptor was isolated from a male donor with prostate cancer. V and J are TRBV6-4 and TRBJ2-2; 9 bases are shared with TRBD2. The sample consisted of PBMCs, taken before treatment. DNA for the CDR3: TGTGCCAGCAGTCCCATAGCGGGAGCCGGGGAGCTGTTTTTT. It specifies CASSPIAGAGELFF.